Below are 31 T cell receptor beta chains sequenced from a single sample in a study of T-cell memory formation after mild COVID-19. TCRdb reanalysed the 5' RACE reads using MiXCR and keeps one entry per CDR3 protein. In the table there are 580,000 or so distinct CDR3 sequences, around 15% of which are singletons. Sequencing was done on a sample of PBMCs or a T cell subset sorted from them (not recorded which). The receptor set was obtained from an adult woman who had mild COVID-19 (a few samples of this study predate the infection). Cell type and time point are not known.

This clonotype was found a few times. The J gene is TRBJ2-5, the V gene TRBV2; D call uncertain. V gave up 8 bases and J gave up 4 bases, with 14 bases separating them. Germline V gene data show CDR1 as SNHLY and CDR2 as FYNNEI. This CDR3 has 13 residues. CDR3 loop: CASRSNIGETQYF. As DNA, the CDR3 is TGTGCCAGCCGTTCTAACATAGGAGAGACCCAGTACTTC.

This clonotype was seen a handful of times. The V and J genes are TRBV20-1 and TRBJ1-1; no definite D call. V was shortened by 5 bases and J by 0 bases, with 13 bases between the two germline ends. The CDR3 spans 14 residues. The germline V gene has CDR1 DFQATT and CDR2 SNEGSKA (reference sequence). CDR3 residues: CSAGRGGMNTEAFF. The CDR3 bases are TGCAGTGCTGGACGGGGAGGGATGAACACTGAAGCTTTCTTT.

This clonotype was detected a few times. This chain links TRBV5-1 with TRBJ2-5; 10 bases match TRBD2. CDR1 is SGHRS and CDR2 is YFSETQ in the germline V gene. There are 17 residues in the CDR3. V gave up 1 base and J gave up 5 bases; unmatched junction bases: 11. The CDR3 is CASSLTVSGGTGETQYF. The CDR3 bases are TGCGCCAGCAGCTTGACCGTTAGCGGGGGGACCGGGGAGACCCAGTACTTC.

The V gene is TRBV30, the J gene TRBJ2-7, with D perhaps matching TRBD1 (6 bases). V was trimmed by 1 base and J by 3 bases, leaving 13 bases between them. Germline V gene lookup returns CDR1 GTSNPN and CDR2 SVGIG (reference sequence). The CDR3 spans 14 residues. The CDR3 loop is CAWSGEQGDYEQYF. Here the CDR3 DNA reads TGTGCCTGGAGTGGGGAACAGGGTGACTACGAGCAGTACTTC.

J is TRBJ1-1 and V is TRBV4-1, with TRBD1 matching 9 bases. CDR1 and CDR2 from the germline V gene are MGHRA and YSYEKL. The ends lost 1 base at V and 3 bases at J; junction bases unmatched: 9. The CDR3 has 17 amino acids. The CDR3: CASSQVGTGIWDTEAFF. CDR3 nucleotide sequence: TGCGCCAGCAGCCAAGTGGGGACAGGGATTTGGGACACTGAAGCTTTCTTT.

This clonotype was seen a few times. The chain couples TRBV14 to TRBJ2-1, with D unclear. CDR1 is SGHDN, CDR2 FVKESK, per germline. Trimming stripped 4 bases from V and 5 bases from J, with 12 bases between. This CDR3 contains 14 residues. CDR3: CASSLAKRNNEQFF. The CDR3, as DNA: TGTGCCAGCAGCCTGGCGAAGAGAAACAATGAGCAGTTCTTC.

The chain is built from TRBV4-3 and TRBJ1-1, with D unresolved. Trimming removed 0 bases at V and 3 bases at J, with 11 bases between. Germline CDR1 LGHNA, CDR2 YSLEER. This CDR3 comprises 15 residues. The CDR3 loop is CASSQDRGSHTEAFF. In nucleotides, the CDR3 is TGCGCCAGCAGCCAAGATCGAGGGTCCCACACTGAAGCTTTCTTT.

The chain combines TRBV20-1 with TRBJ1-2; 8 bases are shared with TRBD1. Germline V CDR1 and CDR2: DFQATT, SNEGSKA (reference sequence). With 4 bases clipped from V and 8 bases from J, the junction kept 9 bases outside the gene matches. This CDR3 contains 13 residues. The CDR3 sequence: CSANPQGVRGYTF. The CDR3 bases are TGCAGTGCTAACCCACAGGGGGTGAGGGGCTACACCTTC.

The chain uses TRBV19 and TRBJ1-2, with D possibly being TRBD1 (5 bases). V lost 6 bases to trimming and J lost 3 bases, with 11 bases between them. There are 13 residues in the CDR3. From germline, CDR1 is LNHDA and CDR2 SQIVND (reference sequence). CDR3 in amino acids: CASRKDSYYGYTF. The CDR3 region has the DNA TGTGCCAGTAGGAAAGACAGTTACTATGGCTACACCTTC.

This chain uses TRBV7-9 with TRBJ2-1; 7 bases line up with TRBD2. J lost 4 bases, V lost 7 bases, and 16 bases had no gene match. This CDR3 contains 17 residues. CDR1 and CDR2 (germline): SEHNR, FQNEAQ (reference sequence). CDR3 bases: TGTGCCAGCATCACCCCTCGGGGGAGGGCGGGGTACAATGAGCAGTTCTTC. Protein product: CASITPRGRAGYNEQFF. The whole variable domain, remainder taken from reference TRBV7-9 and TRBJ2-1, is DTGVSQNPRHKITKRGQNVTFRCDPISEHNRLYWYRQTLGQGPEFLTYFQNEAQLEKSRLLSDRFSAERPKGSFSTLEIQRTEQGDSAMYLCASITPRGRAGYNEQFFGPGTRLTVL.

Here the CDR3 reads CSARDRSGGPRVQYF. The CDR3 DNA reads TGCAGTGCTAGAGATCGTAGCGGGGGGCCGCGCGTGCAGTACTTC. The chain carries TRBV20-1 and TRBJ2-7, with 10 bases fitting TRBD2. The CDR3 has 15 amino acids. Germline loops: CDR1 DFQATT, CDR2 SNEGSKA (reference sequence). The junction had 11 bases not matched to a gene; V was cut back by 0 bases and J by 9 bases.

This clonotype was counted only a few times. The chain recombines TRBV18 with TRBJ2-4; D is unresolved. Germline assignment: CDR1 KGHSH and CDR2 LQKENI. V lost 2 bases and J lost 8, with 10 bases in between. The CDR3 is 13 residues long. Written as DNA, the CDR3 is TGTGCCAGCTCACCAATGGGTTGGGACATTCAGTACTTC. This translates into CASSPMGWDIQYF.

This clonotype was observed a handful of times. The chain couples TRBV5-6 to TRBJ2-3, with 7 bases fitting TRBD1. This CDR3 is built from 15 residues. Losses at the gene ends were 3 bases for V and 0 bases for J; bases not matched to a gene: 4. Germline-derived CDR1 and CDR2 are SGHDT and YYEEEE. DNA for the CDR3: TGTGCCAGCAGCTGGGACAGCGCTAGCACAGATACGCAGTATTTT. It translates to CASSWDSASTDTQYF.

The CDR3 DNA reads as TGTGCAAGTCGCTTAGTGGAGATCAGAACAGGGGGCTGTATGGACACCATATATTTT. This codes for CASRLVEIRTGGCMDTIYF. V gene TRBV12-2 combines with J gene TRBJ1-3; TRBD1, the table's D call, lacks a check against the DNA. TRBV12-2 is flagged as a pseudogene. The CDR3 consists of 19 residues.

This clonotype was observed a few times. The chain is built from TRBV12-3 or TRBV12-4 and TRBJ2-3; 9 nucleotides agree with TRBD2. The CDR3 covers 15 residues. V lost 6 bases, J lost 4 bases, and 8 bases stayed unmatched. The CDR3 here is CASRRSLAGPDTQYF. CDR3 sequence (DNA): TGTGCCAGCAGAAGGTCACTAGCGGGCCCAGATACGCAGTATTTT.

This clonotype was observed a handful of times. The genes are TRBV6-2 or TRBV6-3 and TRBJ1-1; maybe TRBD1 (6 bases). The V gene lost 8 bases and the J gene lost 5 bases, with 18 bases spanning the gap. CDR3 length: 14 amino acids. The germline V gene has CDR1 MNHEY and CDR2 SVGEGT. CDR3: CASHQQGFRTEAFF. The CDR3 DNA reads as TGTGCCAGCCACCAGCAGGGGTTTCGGACTGAAGCTTTCTTT.

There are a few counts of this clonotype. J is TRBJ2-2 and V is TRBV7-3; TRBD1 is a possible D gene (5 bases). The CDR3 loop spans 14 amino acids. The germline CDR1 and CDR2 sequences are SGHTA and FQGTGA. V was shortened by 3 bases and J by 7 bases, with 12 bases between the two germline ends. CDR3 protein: CASSLSRANGELFF. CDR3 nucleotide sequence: TGTGCCAGCAGCTTGTCCAGGGCGAACGGGGAGCTGTTTTTT.

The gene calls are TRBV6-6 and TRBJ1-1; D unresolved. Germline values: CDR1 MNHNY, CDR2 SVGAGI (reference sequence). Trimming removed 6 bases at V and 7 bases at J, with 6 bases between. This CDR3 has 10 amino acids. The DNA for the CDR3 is TGTGCCAGCAGAAATTATGAAGCTTTCTTT. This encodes CASRNYEAFF.

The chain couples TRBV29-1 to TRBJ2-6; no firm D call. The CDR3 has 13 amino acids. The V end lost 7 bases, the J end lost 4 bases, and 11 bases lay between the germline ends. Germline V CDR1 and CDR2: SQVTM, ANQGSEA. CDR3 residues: CSAVVPGANVLTF. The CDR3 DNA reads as TGCAGCGCTGTGGTCCCCGGGGCCAACGTCCTGACTTTC.

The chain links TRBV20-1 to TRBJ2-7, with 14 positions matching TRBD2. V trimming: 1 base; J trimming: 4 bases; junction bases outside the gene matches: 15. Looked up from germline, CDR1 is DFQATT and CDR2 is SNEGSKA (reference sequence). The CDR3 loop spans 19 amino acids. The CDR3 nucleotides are TGCAGTGCTAGAGTATCTCCGGGACTAGCGGGAGTCTGGAGGTACGAGCAGTACTTC. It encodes CSARVSPGLAGVWRYEQYF.

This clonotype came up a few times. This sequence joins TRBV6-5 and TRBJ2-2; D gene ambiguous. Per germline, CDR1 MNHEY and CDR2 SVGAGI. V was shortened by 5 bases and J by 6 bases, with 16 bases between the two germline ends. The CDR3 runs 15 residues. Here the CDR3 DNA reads TGTGCCAGCAGTCGAGCTCTCCCCTCCTCCGGGGAGCTGTTTTTT. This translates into CASSRALPSSGELFF.

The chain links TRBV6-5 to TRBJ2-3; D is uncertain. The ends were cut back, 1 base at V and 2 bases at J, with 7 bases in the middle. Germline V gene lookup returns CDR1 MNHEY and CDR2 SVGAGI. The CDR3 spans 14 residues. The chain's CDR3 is CASSYLRATDTQYF. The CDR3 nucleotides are TGTGCCAGCAGTTACTTGCGAGCCACAGATACGCAGTATTTT.

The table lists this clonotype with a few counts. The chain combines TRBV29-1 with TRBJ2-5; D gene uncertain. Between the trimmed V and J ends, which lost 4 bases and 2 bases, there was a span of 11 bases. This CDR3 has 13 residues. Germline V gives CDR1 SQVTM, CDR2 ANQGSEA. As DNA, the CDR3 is TGCAGCGTTGCCCCTCAGGCTCAAGAGACCCAGTACTTC. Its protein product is CSVAPQAQETQYF.

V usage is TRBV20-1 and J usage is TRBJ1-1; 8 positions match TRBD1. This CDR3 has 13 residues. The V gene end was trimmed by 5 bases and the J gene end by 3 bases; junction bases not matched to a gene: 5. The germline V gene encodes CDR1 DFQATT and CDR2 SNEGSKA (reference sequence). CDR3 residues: CSAQGAVDTEAFF. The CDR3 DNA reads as TGCAGTGCTCAGGGGGCAGTGGACACTGAAGCTTTCTTT.

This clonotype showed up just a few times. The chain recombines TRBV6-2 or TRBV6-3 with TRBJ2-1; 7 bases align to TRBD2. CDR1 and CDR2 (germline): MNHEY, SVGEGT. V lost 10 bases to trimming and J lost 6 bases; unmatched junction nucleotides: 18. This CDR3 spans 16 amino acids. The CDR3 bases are TGTGCCATCGCCCGACCTCCGGGAGGCGGGACCAATGAGCAGTTCTTC. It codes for CAIARPPGGGTNEQFF.

CDR3 in amino acids: CASSFGGLEQYF. The CDR3 region has the DNA TGTGCCAGCAGTTTTGGTGGGCTGGAGCAGTACTTC. The chain recombines TRBV12-3 or TRBV12-4 with TRBJ2-7; D uncertain. V shed 3 bases and J shed 7 bases, with 10 bases lying between them. The CDR3 runs 12 residues.

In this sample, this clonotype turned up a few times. The DNA of the CDR3 is TGCGCCAGCAGCTTGGATCGACAAGACACTGAAGCTTTCTTT. Its protein product is CASSLDRQDTEAFF. This chain links TRBV5-1 with TRBJ1-1, with unresolved D. V lost 0 bases and J 3 bases, leaving 9 bases between the germline ends. Germline loops: CDR1 SGHRS, CDR2 YFSETQ. CDR3 length equals 14 residues. The entire variable domain, with the rest obtained from reference TRBV5-1 and TRBJ1-1, is as follows: KAGVTQTPRYLIKTRGQQVTLSCSPISGHRSVSWYQQTPGQGLQFLFEYFSETQRNKGNFPGRFSGRQFSNSRSEMNVSTLELGDSALYLCASSLDRQDTEAFFGQGTRLTVV.

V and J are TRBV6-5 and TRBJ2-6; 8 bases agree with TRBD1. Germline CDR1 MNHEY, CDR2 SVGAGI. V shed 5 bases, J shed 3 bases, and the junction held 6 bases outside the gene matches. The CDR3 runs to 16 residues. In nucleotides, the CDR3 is TGTGCCAGCAGTAAGGACAGGGCGGGTGGGGCCAACGTCCTGACTTTC. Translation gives CASSKDRAGGANVLTF.

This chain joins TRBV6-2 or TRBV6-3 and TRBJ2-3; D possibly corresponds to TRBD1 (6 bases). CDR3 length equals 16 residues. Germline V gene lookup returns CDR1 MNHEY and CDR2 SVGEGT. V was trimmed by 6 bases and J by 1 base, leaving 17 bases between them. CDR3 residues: CASSQDRKSRTDTQYF. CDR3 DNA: TGTGCCAGCAGCCAAGACAGGAAGAGTCGCACAGATACGCAGTATTTT.

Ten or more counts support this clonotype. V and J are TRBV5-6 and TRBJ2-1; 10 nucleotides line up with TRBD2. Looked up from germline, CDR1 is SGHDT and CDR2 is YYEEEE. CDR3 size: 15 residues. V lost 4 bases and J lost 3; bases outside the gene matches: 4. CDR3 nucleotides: TGTGCCAGCAGCACCGGGACTAGCGTCTACAATGAGCAGTTCTTC. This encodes CASSTGTSVYNEQFF.

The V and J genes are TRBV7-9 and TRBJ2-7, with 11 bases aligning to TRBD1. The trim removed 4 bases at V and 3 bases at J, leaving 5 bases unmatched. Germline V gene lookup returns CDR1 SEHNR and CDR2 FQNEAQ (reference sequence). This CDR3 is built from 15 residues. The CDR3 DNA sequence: TGTGCCAGCAGCTCTATCGGGACAGGGGGCTACGAGCAGTACTTC. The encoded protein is CASSSIGTGGYEQYF.